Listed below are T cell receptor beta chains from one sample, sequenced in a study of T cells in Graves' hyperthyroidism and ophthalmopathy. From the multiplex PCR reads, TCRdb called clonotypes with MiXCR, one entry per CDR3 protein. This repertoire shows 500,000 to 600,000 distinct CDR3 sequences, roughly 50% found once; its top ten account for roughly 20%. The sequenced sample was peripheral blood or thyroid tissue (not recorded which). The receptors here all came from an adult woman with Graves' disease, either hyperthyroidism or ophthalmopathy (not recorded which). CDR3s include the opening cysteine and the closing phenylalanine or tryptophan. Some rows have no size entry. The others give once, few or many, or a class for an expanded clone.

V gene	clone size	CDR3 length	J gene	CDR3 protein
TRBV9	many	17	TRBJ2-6	CASSVEVGGSGANVLTF
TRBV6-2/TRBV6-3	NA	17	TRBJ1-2	CASSPRPGMPAFEGYTF
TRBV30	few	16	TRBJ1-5	CACSQGIAYSNQPQHF
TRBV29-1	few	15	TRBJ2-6	CSVERVEAAANVLTF
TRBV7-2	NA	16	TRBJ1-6	CASSLAPGQGNSPLHF
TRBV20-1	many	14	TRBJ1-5	CSASVTTPVQPQHF
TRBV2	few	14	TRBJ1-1	CASTSATESTEAFF
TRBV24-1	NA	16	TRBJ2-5	CATSDFSGPGQETQYF
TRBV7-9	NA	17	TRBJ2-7	CASSLATGLGSSYEQYF
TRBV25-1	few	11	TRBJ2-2	CASSDFRELFF
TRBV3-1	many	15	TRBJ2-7	CASSPGATSGREQYF
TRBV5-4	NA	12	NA	CASTAGDETQYF
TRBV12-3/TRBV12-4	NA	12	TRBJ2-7	CASSLAAGGHDF
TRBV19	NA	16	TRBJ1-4	CASRSGQAATNEKLFF
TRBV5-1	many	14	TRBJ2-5	CASSRNRGEETQYF
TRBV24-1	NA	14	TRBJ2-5	CAISEMGGKETQYF
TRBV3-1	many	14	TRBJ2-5	CASTTTSGRETQYF
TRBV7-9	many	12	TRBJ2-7	CASSLGENEQYF
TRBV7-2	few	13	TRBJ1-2	CASRQTGDYGYTF
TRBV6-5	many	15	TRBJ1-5	CASSYGGDGNQPQHF
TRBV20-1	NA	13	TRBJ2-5	CSAAGLAVLTQYF
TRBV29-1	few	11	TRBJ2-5	CSGTPGETQYF
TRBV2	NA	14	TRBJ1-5	CASSYGGQTETQHF
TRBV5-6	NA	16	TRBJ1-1	CASSSEGPGGVTEAFF
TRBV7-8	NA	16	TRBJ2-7	CASSLPGLAGTYEQYF
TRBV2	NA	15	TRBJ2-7	CASSASSLVVYEQYF
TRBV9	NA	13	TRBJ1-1	CASSDPGQGKAFF
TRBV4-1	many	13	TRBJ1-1	CASSQYQGAQAFF
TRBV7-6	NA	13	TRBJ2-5	CASSLGVLQPQYF
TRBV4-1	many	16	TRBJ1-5	CASSQAGQGVSQPQHF
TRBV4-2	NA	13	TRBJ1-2	CASSHTFGYGYTF
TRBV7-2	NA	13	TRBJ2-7	CASSFEWPGELYF
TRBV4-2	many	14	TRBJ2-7	CASSQGGSQRPQDF